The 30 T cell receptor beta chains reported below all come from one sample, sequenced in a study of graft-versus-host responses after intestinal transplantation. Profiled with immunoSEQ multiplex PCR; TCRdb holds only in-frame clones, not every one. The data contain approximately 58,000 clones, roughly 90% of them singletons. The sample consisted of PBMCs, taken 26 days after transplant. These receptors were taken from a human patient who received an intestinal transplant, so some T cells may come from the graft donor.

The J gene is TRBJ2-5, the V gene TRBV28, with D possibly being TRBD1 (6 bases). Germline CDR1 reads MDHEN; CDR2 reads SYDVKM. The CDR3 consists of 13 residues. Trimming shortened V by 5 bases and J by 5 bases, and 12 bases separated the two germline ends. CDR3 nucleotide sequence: TGTGCCAGCAGTGACGGACAGAAGGAGACCCAGTACTTC. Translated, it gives CASSDGQKETQYF.

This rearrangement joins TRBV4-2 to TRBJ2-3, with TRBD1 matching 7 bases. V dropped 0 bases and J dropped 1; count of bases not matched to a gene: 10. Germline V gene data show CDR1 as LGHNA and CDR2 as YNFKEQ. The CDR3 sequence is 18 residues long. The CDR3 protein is CASSQDYLRGRGTDTQYF. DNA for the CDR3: TGTGCCAGCAGCCAAGATTACCTAAGGGGGCGGGGCACAGATACGCAGTATTTT.

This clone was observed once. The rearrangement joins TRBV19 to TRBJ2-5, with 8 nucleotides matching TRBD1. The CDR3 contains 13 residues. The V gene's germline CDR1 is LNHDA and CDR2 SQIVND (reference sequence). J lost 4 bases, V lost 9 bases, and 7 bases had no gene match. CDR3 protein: CASTTGVRETQYF. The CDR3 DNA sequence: TGTGCCAGCACGACAGGGGTCCGAGAGACCCAGTACTTC.

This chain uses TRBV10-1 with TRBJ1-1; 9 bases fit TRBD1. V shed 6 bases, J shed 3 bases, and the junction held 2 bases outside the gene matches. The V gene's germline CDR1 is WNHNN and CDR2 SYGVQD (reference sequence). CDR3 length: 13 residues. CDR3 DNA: TGCGCCAGCAGGGACAGGGGCGACACTGAAGCTTTCTTT. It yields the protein CASRDRGDTEAFF.

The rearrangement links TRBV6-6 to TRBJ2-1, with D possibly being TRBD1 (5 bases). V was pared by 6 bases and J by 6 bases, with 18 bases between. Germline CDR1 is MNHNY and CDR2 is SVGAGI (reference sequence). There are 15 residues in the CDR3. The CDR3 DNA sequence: TGTGCCAGCAGCGCCCCAGGGCTAGTAAGCAATGAGCAGTTCTTC. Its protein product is CASSAPGLVSNEQFF.

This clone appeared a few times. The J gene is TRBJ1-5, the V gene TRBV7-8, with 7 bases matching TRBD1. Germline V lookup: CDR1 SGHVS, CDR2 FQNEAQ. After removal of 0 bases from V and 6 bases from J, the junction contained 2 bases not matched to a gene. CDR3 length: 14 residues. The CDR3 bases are TGTGCCAGCAGCTTAGCAGGGGGCGGTCAGCCCCAGCATTTT. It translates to CASSLAGGGQPQHF.

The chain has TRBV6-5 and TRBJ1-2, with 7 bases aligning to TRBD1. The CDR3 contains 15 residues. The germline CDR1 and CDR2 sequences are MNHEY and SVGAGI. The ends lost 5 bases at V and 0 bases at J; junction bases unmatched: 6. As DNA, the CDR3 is TGTGCCAGCAGTCAAGACAGGGCCGCTAACTATGGCTACACCTTC. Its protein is CASSQDRAANYGYTF.

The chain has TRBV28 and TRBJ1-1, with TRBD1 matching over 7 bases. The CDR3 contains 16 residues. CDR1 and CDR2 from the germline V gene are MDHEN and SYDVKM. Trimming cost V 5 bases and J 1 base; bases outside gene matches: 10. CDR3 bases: TGTGCCAGCAGTAGGGGGCTCCTTACCGGGAACACTGAAGCTTTCTTT. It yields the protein CASSRGLLTGNTEAFF.

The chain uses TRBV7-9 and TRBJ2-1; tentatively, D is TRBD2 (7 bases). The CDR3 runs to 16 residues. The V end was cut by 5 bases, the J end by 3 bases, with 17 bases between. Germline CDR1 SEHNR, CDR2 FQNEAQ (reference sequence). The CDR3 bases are TGTGCCAGCAGCCTCTTCGGGGGGCGGGTCTACAATGAGCAGTTCTTC. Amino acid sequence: CASSLFGGRVYNEQFF.

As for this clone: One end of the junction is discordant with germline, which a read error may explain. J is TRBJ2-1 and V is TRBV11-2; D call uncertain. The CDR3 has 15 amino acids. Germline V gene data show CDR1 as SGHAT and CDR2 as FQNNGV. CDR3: CASSSLRVSSNEQFF. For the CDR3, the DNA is TGTGCCAGCAGCTCCCTACGGGTATCCTCCAATGAGCAGTTCTTC. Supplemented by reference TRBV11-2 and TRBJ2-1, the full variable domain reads EAGVAQSPRYKIIEKRQSVAFWCNPISGHATLYWYQQILGQGPKLLIQFQNNGVVDDSQLPKDRFSAERLKGVDSTLKIQPAKLEDSAVYLCASSSLRVSSNEQFFGPGTRLTVL.

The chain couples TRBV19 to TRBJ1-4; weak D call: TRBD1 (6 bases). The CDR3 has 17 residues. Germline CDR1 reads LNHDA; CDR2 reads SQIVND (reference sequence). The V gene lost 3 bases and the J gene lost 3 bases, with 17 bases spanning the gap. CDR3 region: CASSITGLLQANEKLFF. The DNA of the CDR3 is TGTGCCAGTAGTATCACAGGGTTATTGCAGGCTAATGAAAAACTGTTTTTT.

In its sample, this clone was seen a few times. As DNA, the CDR3 is TGCGCCAGCAGTGAGTCGACTTCTGGAAGGCCCGAGCAGTACGTC. The encoded protein is CASSESTSGRPEQYV. The V and J genes are TRBV10-2 and TRBJ2-7; no firm D call. Looked up from germline, CDR1 is WSHSY and CDR2 is SAAADI. This CDR3 comprises 15 residues. Trimming pared 0 bases from V and 6 bases from J, leaving 15 bases between.

CDR3 nucleotide sequence: TGTGCCAGCAGCTTAGACAGGGGGCGAACTGAAGCTTTCTTT. It codes for CASSLDRGRTEAFF. This chain uses TRBV7-2 with TRBJ1-1; 9 nucleotides line up with TRBD1. Germline assignment: CDR1 SGHTA and CDR2 FQGNSA. The CDR3 loop spans 14 amino acids. With V trimmed by 1 base and J by 5 bases, 2 bases remained unmatched.

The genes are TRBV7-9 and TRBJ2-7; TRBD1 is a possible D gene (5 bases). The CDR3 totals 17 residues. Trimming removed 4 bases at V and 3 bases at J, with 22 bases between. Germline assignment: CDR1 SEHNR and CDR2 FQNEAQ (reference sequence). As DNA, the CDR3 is TGTGCCAGCAGCTCGATGGGTCAGGGTGGTGGATTCTACGAGCAGTACTTC. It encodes CASSSMGQGGGFYEQYF.

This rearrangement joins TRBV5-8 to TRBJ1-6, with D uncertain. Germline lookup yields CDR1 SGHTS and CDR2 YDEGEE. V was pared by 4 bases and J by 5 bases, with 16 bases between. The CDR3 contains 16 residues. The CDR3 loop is CASSPRRTLDNSPLHF. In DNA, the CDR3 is TGTGCCAGCAGCCCCCGGAGGACGTTGGATAATTCACCCCTCCACTTT.

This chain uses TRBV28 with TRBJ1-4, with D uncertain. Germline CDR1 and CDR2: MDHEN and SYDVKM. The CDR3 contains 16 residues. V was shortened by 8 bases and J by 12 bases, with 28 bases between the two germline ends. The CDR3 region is CASSPRGSLPNEELFF. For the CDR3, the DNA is TGTGCCAGCTCCCCGAGAGGCAGCCTTCCGAATGAGGAACTGTTTTTT.

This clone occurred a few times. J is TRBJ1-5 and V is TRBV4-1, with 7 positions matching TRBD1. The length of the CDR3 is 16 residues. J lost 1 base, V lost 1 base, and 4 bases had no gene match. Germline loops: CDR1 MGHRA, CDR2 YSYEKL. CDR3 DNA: TGCGCCAGCAGCCAAGTGGAGGGGGCCAGCAATCAGCCCCAGCATTTT. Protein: CASSQVEGASNQPQHF.

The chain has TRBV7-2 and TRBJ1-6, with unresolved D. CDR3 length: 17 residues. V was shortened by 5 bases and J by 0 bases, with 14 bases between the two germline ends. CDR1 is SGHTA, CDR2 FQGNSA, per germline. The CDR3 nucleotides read TGTGCCAGCAGCCACCGACTGGGGAGCTCCTATAATTCACCCCTCCACTTT. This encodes CASSHRLGSSYNSPLHF.

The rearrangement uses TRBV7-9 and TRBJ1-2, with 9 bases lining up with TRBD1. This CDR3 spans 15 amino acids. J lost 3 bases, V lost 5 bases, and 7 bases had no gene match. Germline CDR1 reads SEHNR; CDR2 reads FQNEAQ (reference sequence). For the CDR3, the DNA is TGTGCCAGCAGCGTCCAACAGGGGGCGGACTATGGCTACACCTTC. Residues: CASSVQQGADYGYTF.

This chain's CDR3 is CASSLSMSGGGYGYTF. The DNA for the CDR3 is TGTGCCAGCAGTTTATCGATGTCAGGGGGCGGCTATGGCTACACCTTC. The V call is TRBV27, the J call TRBJ1-2; 8 nucleotides agree with TRBD1. From germline, CDR1 is MNHEY and CDR2 SMNVEV (reference sequence). Unmatched junction bases numbered 7, after V lost 0 bases and J lost 4 bases. The CDR3 has 16 amino acids.

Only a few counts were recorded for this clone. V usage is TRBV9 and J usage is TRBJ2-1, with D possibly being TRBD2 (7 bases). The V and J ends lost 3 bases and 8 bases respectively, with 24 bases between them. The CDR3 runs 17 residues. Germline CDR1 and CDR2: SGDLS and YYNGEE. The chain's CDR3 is CASSAEGGGVIWDEQFF. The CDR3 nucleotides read TGTGCCAGCAGCGCTGAAGGGGGGGGCGTAATCTGGGATGAGCAGTTCTTC.

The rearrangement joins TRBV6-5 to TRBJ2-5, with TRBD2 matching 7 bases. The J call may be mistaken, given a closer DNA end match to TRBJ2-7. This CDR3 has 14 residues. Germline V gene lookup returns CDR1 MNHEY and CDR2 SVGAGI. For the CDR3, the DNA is TGTGCCAGCAGTTACACTAGCGCCTCCTACGAGCAGTACTTC. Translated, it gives CASSYTSASYEQYF.

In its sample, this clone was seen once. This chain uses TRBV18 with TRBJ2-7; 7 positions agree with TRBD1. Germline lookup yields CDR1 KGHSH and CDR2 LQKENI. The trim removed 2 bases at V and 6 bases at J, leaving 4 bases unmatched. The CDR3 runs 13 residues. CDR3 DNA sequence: TGTGCCAGCTCACCAACACAGGGGAGCGAGCAGTACGTC. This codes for CASSPTQGSEQYV.

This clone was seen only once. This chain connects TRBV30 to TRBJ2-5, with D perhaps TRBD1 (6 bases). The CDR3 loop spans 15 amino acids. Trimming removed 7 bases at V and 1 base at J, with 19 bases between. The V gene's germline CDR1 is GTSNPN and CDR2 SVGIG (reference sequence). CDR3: CAYNNLGQIQETQYF. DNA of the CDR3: TGTGCCTACAACAACCTTGGACAGATCCAAGAGACCCAGTACTTC. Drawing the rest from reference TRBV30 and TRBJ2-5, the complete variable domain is SQTIHQWPATLVQPVGSPLSLECTVEGTSNPNLYWYRQAAGRGLQLLFYSVGIGQISSEVPQNLSASRPQDRQFILSSKKLLLSDSGFYLCAYNNLGQIQETQYFGPGTRLLVL.

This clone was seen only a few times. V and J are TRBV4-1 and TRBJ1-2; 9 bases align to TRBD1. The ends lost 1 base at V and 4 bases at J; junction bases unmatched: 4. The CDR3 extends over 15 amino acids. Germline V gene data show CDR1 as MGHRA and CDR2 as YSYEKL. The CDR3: CASSQVRGQGYGYTF. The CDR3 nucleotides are TGCGCCAGCAGCCAAGTAAGGGGACAGGGCTATGGCTACACCTTC.

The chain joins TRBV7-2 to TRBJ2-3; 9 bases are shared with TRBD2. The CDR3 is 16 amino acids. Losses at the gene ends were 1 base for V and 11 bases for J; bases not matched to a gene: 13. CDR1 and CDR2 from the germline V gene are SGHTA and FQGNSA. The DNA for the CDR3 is TGTGCCAGCAGCTTAGATGTTCCGAGGGGAGCGGGAGGGCAGTATTTT. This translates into CASSLDVPRGAGGQYF.

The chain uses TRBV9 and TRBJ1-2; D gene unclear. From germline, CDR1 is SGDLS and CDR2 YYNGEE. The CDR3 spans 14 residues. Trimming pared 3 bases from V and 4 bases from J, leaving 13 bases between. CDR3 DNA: TGTGCCAGCAGCGCCGTGTTATCGGGCTATGGCTACACCTTC. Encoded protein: CASSAVLSGYGYTF.

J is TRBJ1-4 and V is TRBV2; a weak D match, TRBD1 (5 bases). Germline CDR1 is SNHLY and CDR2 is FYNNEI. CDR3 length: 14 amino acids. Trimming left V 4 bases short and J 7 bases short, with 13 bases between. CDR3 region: CASSGGGNGEKLFF. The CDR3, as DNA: TGTGCCAGCAGTGGGGGGGGGAATGGTGAAAAACTGTTTTTT.

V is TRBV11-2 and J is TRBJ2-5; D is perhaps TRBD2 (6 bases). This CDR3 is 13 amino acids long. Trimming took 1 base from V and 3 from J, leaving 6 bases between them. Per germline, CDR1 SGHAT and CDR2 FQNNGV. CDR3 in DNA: TGTGCCAGCAGCTTAGGCGGGGAAGAGACCCAGTACTTC. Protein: CASSLGGEETQYF.

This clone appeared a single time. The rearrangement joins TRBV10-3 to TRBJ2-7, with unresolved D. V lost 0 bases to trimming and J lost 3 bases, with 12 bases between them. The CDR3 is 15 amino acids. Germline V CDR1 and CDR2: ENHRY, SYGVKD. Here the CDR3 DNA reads TGTGCCATCAGTGAGTCCGGAGAGAGCAGCTACGAGCAGTACGTC. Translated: CAISESGESSYEQYV.